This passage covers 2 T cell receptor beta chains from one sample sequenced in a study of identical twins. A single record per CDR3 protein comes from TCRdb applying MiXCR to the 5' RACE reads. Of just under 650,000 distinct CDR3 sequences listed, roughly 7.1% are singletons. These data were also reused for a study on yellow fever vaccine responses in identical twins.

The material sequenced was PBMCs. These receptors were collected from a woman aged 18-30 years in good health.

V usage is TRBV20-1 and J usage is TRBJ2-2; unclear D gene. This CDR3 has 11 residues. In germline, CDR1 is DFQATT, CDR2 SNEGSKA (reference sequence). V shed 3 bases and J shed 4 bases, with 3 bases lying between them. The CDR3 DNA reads TGCAGTGCTAGCGGCACCGGGGAGCTGTTTTTT. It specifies CSASGTGELFF.

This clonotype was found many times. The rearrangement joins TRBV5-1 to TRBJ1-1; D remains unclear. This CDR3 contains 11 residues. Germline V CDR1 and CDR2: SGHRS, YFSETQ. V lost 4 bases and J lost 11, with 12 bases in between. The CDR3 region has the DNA TGCGCCAGCAGCGGTACAAGTGACGCTTTCTTT. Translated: CASSGTSDAFF.